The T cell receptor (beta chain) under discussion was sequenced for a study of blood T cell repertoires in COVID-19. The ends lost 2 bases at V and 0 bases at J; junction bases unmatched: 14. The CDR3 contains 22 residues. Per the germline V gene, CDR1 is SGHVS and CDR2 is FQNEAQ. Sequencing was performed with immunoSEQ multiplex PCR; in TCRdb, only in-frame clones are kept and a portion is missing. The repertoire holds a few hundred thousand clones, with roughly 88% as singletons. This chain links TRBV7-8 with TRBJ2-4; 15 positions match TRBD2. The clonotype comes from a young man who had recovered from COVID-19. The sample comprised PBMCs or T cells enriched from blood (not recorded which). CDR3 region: CASSLSLGTSGGTRIAKNIQYF. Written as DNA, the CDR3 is TGTGCCAGCAGCTTAAGTTTGGGGACTAGCGGGGGGACCAGGATAGCCAAAAACATTCAGTACTTC.